This T cell receptor (beta chain) is drawn from a study of blood T cell repertoires in COVID-19. Source study methods: Researchers report that nucleated cell counts were estimated from reference gene primer amplification. Repertoires were generated with immunoSEQ multiplex PCR, while TCRdb's copy carries only in-frame clones and drops some. D and trimming come from the DNA, and the V and J calls and clone size come from that table. The data show 250,000 to 350,000 clones, roughly 89% seen once. The CDR3 loop spans 15 amino acids. CDR1 is ENHRY and CDR2 is SYGVKD in the germline V gene. Trimming removed 3 bases from V and 2 bases from J; junction bases left unmatched: 1.

The TCR was taken from a woman aged 40 to 49 who had recovered from COVID-19. Sequencing input: peripheral blood. The rearrangement joins TRBV10-3 to TRBJ2-1; the match to TRBD2 covers 10 bases. The CDR3 region is CAISDTSGTYNEQFF. The DNA of the CDR3 is TGTGCCATCAGTGACACTAGCGGGACCTACAATGAGCAGTTCTTC.